This T cell receptor (beta chain) derives from a study of response to subunit inactivated influenza vaccine. TCRdb independently ran MiXCR on the RT-PCR reads; one entry per CDR3 protein. Counted here are about 500,000 distinct CDR3 sequences, approximately 13% occurring once; the ten biggest clones make up 10% to 15%. General study results and limits: Researchers suggested that each seasonal influenza vaccination recruits few new T cells.

Concerning this clonotype itself: Its cognate antigen is unknown.

This CDR3 is built from 15 residues. J gave up 0 bases and V 5 bases, and 8 bases lay outside the gene matches. From germline, CDR1 is DFQATT and CDR2 SNEGSKA (reference sequence). This receptor was taken from a middle-aged man who received an inactivated influenza vaccine. Sequenced material: PBMCs from blood, taken about 40 days after vaccination. The chain combines TRBV20-1 with TRBJ2-3, with 7 bases aligning to TRBD2. The CDR3 nucleotides are TGCAGTGCTCTGGTCGGGGGGTCTAGCACAGATACGCAGTATTTT. Its translation: CSALVGGSSTDTQYF.